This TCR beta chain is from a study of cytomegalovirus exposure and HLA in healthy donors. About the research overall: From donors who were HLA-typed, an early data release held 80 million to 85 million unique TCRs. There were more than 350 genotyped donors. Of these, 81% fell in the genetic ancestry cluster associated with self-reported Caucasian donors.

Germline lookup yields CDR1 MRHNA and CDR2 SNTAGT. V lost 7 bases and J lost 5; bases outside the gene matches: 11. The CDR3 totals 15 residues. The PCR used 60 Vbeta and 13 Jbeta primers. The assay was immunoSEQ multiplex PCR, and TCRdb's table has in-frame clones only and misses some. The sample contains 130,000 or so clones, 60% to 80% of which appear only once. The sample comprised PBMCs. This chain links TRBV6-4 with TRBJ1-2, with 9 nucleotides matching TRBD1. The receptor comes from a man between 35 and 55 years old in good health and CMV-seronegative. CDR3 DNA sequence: TGTGCCAGCACCCCACTCCCGGGACAGGGATATGGCTACACCTTC. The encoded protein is CASTPLPGQGYGYTF.